These 11 T cell receptor beta chains came from one sample sequenced in a study of a mutant IDH1 vaccine in newly diagnosed glioma. As to time point: week 5, during vaccination. The investigators gave 300 ug of mutant IDH1 20-mer peptide in each vaccine dose, together with topical imiquimod. Their recognized antigens are unknown. Profiled with immunoSEQ multiplex PCR; TCRdb holds only in-frame clones, not every one. The sample lists under 70,000 clones; under 90% were seen once. The starting material was PBMCs, obtained from a glioma patient whose treatment included an IDH1 peptide vaccine. These receptors were taken from a woman between 45 and 60 years old with glioma.

The chain links TRBV9 to TRBJ2-3; D is undetermined. CDR1 is SGDLS and CDR2 is YYNGEE in the germline V gene. The V and J ends lost 2 bases and 2 bases respectively, with 12 bases between them. CDR3 length: 15 residues. The DNA of the CDR3 is TGTGCCAGCAGCGTCCAGCCGTCGATCACAGATACGCAGTATTTT. Translated: CASSVQPSITDTQYF.

The J gene is TRBJ2-3, the V gene TRBV12-2; the tabulated D call, TRBD2, remains unverified against the DNA. TRBV12-2 is a listed pseudogene. This CDR3 comprises 18 residues. CDR3 amino acids: CASRSPLRGEECTDTQYF. CDR3 nucleotide sequence: TGTGCAAGTCGCTCGCCACTACGGGGGGAGGAATGCACAGATACGCAGTATTTT.

The rearrangement links TRBV2 to TRBJ1-5; D is undetermined. V gave up 4 bases and J gave up 6 bases, with 4 bases separating them. The CDR3 runs to 11 residues. The germline gives CDR1 SNHLY, CDR2 FYNNEI. DNA of the CDR3: TGTGCCAGCAGTGGGGGTCAGCCCCAGCATTTT. Translated, it gives CASSGGQPQHF.

This sequence joins TRBV5-8 and TRBJ1-3, with TRBD1 as a possible D gene (6 bases). V dropped 3 bases and J dropped 8 bases, with 21 bases sitting between them. The germline V gene encodes CDR1 SGHTS and CDR2 YDEGEE. There are 16 residues in the CDR3. CDR3: CASSSGTPYLSHTIYF. The CDR3 DNA sequence: TGTGCCAGCAGCTCAGGGACACCCTACCTCAGCCACACCATATATTTT.

The rearrangement uses TRBV6-6 and TRBJ2-7; 7 bases agree with TRBD1. Looked up from germline, CDR1 is MNHNY and CDR2 is SVGAGI (reference sequence). The CDR3 length is 15 residues. Trimming cost V 10 bases and J 0 bases; bases outside gene matches: 12. This CDR3 reads CATAEPGQSSYEQYF. CDR3 DNA sequence: TGTGCCACGGCGGAACCGGGACAGTCCTCCTACGAGCAGTACTTC.

The chain uses TRBV27 and TRBJ1-1, with a weak D call TRBD1 (6 bases). V lost 4 bases and J 0 bases, leaving 9 bases between the germline ends. The CDR3 runs to 14 residues. CDR1 is MNHEY, CDR2 SMNVEV, per germline (reference sequence). CDR3 in DNA: TGTGCCAGCAGTTCTCAGGGGATGAACACTGAAGCTTTCTTT. Translating it yields CASSSQGMNTEAFF.

The chain is built from TRBV7-8 and TRBJ2-7, with unresolved D. Germline lookup yields CDR1 SGHVS and CDR2 FQNEAQ. Between the trimmed V and J ends, which lost 0 bases and 0 bases, there was a span of 6 bases. The CDR3 is 14 amino acids. Here the CDR3 reads CASSLARSSYEQYF. CDR3 nucleotides: TGTGCCAGCAGCTTAGCCAGAAGCTCCTACGAGCAGTACTTC.

The chain uses TRBV9 and TRBJ2-3; the D is unclear. The CDR3 is 11 residues long. Germline CDR1 is SGDLS and CDR2 is YYNGEE. The V end was cut by 7 bases, the J end by 6 bases, with 9 bases between. CDR3: CASGPRDTQYF. The CDR3 DNA sequence: TGTGCCAGCGGTCCCAGGGATACGCAGTATTTT.

CDR3 sequence: CASSRTATSNQPQHF. CDR3 nucleotides: TGTGCCAGCAGTCGGACAGCCACTAGCAATCAGCCCCAGCATTTT. The chain has TRBV6-5 and TRBJ1-5; possibly TRBD1 for D (6 bases). V lost 5 bases, J lost 0 bases, and 11 bases lay in between. Per germline, CDR1 MNHEY and CDR2 SVGAGI. There are 15 residues in the CDR3.

The V and J genes are TRBV5-5 and TRBJ2-7; D perhaps matches TRBD2 (6 bases). The CDR3 covers 18 residues. Germline CDR1 SGHKS, CDR2 YYEKEE (reference sequence). V shed 0 bases and J shed 0 bases, with 19 bases lying between them. The CDR3 nucleotides are TGTGCCAGCAGCTTGGTAACTGGGGTAGGAGGGGCCTCCTACGAGCAGTACTTC. Its protein product is CASSLVTGVGGASYEQYF. Supplemented by reference TRBV5-5 and TRBJ2-7, the full variable domain reads DAGVTQSPTHLIKTRGQQVTLRCSPISGHKSVSWYQQVLGQGPQFIFQYYEKEERGRGNFPDRFSARQFPNYSSELNVNALLLGDSALYLCASSLVTGVGGASYEQYFGPGTRLTVT.

V usage is TRBV27 and J usage is TRBJ2-2, with 10 positions matching TRBD2. V gave up 7 bases and J gave up 7 bases; unmatched junction bases: 15. Looked up from germline, CDR1 is MNHEY and CDR2 is SMNVEV (reference sequence). The CDR3 runs to 17 residues. The DNA for the CDR3 is TGTGCCAGCACTCCTGGGGCAGCGGGGGGGCTAGGCGGGGAGCTGTTTTTT. Protein: CASTPGAAGGLGGELFF.